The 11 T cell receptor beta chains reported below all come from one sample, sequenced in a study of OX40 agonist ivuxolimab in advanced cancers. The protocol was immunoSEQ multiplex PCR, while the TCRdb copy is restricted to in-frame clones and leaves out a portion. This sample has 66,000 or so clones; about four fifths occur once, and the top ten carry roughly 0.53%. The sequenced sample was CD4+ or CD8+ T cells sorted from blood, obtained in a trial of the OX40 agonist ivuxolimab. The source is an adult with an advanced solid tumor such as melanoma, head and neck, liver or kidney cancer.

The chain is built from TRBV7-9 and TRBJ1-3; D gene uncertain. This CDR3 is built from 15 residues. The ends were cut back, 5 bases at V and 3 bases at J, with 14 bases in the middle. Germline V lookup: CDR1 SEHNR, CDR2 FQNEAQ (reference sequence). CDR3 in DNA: TGTGCCAGCAGCCCAAAGTGGAGATTTGGAAACACCATATATTTT. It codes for CASSPKWRFGNTIYF.

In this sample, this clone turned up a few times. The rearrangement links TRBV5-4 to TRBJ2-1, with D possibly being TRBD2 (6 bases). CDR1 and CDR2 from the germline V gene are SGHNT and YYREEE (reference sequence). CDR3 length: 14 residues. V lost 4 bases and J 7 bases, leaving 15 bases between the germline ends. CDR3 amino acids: CASSARDPKNEQFF. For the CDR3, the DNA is TGTGCCAGCAGCGCGCGGGACCCCAAAAATGAGCAGTTCTTC.

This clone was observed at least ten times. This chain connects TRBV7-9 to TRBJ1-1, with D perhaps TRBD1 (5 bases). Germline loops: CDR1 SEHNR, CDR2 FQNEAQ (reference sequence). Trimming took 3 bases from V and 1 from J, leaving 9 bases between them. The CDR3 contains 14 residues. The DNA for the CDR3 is TGTGCCAGCAGCTTGGGCCAGGGGAACACTGAAGCTTTCTTT. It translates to CASSLGQGNTEAFF.

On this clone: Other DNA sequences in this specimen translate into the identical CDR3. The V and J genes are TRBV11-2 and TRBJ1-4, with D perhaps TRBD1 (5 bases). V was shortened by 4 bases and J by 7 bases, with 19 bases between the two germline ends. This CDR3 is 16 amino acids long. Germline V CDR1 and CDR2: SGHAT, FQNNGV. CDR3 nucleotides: TGTGCCAGCAGCTCATATCGCAGGGCGGAACGTGAAAAACTGTTTTTT. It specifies CASSSYRRAEREKLFF.

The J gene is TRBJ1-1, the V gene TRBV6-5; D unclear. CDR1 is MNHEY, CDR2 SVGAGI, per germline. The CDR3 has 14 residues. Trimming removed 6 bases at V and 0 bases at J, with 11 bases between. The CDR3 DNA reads TGTGCCAGCAGCCGGGGTGACGTGAACACTGAAGCTTTCTTT. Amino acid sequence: CASSRGDVNTEAFF.

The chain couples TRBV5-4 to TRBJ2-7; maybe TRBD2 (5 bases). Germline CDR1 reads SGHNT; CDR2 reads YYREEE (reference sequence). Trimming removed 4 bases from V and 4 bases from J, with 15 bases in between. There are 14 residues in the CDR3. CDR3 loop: CASSPSVGVYEQYF. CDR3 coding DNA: TGTGCCAGCAGCCCCTCGGTGGGAGTGTACGAGCAGTACTTC.

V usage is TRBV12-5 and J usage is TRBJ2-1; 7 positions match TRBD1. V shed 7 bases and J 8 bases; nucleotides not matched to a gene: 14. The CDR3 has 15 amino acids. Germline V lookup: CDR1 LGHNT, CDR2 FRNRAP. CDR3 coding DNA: TGTGCTAGTGCCCTGGGGGCAGGGGGTGACGATGAGCAGTTCTTC. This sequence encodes CASALGAGGDDEQFF.

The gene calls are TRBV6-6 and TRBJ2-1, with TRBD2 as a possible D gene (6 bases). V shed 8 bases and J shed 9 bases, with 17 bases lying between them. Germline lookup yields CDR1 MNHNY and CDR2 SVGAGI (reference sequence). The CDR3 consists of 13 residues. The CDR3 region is CASERRGVPEQFF. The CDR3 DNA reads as TGTGCCAGCGAAAGGCGGGGTGTTCCTGAGCAGTTCTTC.

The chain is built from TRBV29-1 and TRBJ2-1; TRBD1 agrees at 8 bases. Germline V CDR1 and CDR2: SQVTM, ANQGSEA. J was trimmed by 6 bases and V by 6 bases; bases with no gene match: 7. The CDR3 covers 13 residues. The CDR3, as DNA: TGCAGCGTAGAATCAGGGGGCGGCAATGAGCAGTTCTTC. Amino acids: CSVESGGGNEQFF.

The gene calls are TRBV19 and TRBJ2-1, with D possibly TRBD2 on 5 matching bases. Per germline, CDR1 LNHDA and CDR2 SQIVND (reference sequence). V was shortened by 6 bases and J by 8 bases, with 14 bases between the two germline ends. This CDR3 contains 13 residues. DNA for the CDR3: TGTGCCAGTAGCCCTTTCACGAGGGATGAGCAGTTCTTC. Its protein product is CASSPFTRDEQFF.

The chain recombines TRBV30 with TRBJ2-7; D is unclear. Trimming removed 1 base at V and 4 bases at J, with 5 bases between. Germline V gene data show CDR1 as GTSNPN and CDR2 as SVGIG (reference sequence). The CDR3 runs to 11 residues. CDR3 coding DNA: TGTGCCTGGAGTGCAGGTTACGAGCAGTACTTC. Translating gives CAWSAGYEQYF.